A selection of T cell receptor beta chains follows, all from one sample in a study of tumor-infiltrating lymphocytes in localized non-small cell lung cancer. Clones were read by immunoSEQ multiplex PCR, and TCRdb kept only the in-frame ones, dropping some. The data show 20,000 or so clones, with roughly 66% seen just once and less than 7.5% held by the top ten. The source material was lung tumor tissue. The receptors come from a human donor with non-small cell lung cancer. Each CDR3 is given with its conserved first and last residue. A D gene is named only where the DNA matches it firmly. Size values are once, few and many counts, or a class for expanded clones, and some rows have none.

V gene	J gene	D gene	clone size	CDR3 DNA	CDR3 protein
TRBV6-6	TRBJ2-2	NA	NA	TGTGCCAGCAGTTACCAACAGTACACCGGGGAGCTGTTTTTT	CASSYQQYTGELFF
TRBV11-2	TRBJ1-2	NA	NA	TGTGCCAGCAGCCCTGACTGGACAGAGGGGGGGGGCTACACCTTC	CASSPDWTEGGGYTF
TRBV10-2	TRBJ1-1	NA	NA	TGCGCCAGCAGTGAGCTGGTGAAGCCTGAAGCTTTCTTT	CASSELVKPEAFF
TRBV18	TRBJ2-7	TRBD1	few	TGTGCCAGCTCAAGACAGGGGGCAGGCTACGAGCAGTACTTC	CASSRQGAGYEQYF
TRBV5-1	TRBJ1-1	NA	NA	TGCGCCAGCAGCTCGGAGGGGGGCCTTTACACTGAAGCTTTCTTT	CASSSEGGLYTEAFF
TRBV30	TRBJ2-1	TRBD2	NA	TGTGCCTGGAGTGTGGGACTAGACAATGAGCAGTTCTTC	CAWSVGLDNEQFF
TRBV11-2	TRBJ1-1	NA	NA	TGTGCCAGCAGCTTAGCCTCTCCTGTCTCGACTTTCTTT	CASSLASPVSTFF
TRBV4-3	TRBJ2-6	TRBD1	NA	TGCGCCAGCAGCCCCACCCGAGACAGGGTTGGGGCCAACGTCCTGACTTTC	CASSPTRDRVGANVLTF
TRBV11-2	TRBJ2-3	NA	NA	TGTGCCAGCAGCTTAGAACGATCTCGGACAGATACGCAGTATTTT	CASSLERSRTDTQYF
TRBV4-3	TRBJ1-1	NA	NA	TGCGCCAGCAGCGAACGGACAAGATCGAACACTGAAGCTTTCTTT	CASSERTRSNTEAFF
TRBV6-4	TRBJ2-7	TRBD2	NA	TGTGCCAGCAGGACCCCGGGACTAGAGTTGTCGGGTGAGCAGTACTTC	CASRTPGLELSGEQYF
TRBV7-2	TRBJ1-2	TRBD1	NA	TGTGCCAGCAGCCCTCCGGGACAGGGGTTCGGGTACACCTTC	CASSPPGQGFGYTF
TRBV28	TRBJ1-2	TRBD1	NA	TGTGCCAGCAGCGACACACAGGGACAGGGTGGGGGCCCCCAATATGGCTACACCTTC	CASSDTQGQGGGPQYGYTF
TRBV9	TRBJ2-2	TRBD2	NA	TGTGCCAGCAGCGTAGTGAGCGGGGGCCTTACGAACACCGGGGAGCTGTTTTTT	CASSVVSGGLTNTGELFF
TRBV30	TRBJ2-1	TRBD2	NA	TGTGCCGCCCCCCGCGGCGGGGGTAAAAATGAGCAGTTCTTC	CAAPRGGGKNEQFF
TRBV11-1	TRBJ1-2	NA	NA	TGTGCCAGCAGCCCGGGACGGGCCGATGGCTACACCTTC	CASSPGRADGYTF
TRBV5-1	TRBJ2-1	TRBD2	NA	TGCGCCAGCTTTAGCGGGGGGCCCTACAATGAGCAGTTCTTC	CASFSGGPYNEQFF
TRBV29-1	TRBJ2-7	NA	NA	TGCAGCGCACTAGGGAGGTCCTACGAGCAGTACTTC	CSALGRSYEQYF
TRBV25-1	TRBJ2-1	NA	few	TGTGCCAGCAGCAGGACAGTCGTTGAGCAGTTCTTC	CASSRTVVEQFF